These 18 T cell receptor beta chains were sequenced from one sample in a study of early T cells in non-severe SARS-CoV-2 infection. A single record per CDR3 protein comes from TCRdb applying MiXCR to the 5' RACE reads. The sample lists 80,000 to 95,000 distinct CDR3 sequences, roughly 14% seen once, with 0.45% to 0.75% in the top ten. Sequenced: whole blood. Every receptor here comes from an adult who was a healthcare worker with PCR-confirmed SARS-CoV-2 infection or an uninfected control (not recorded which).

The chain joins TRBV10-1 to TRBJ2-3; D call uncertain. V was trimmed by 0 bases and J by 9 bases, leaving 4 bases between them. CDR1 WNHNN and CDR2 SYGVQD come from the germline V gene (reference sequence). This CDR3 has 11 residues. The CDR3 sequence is CASSESRTQYF. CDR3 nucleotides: TGCGCCAGCAGTGAGTCAAGGACGCAGTATTTT.

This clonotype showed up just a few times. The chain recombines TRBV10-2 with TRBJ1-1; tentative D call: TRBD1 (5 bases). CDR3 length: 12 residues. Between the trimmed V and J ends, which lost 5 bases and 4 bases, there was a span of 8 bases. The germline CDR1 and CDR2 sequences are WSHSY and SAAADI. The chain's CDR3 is CASSWGGTEAFF. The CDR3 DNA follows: TGCGCCAGCAGTTGGGGGGGCACTGAAGCTTTCTTT.

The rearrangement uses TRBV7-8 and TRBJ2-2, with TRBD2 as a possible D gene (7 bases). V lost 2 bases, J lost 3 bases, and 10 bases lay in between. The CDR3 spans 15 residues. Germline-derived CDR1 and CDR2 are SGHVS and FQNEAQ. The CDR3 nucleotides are TGTGCCAGCAGCTTAAACGGGGGGCACACCGGGGAGCTGTTTTTT. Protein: CASSLNGGHTGELFF.

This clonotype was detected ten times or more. CDR3 protein: CASRTGTGVTEAFF. The CDR3 DNA reads as TGTGCCAGCAGAACCGGGACAGGGGTCACTGAAGCTTTCTTT. This sequence joins TRBV6-5 and TRBJ1-1; 10 bases map to TRBD1. In germline, CDR1 is MNHEY, CDR2 SVGAGI. CDR3 size: 14 residues. J was trimmed by 4 bases and V by 6 bases; bases with no gene match: 5.

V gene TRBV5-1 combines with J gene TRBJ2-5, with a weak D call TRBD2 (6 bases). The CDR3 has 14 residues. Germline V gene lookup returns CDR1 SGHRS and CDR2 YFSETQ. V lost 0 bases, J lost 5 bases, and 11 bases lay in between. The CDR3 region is CASSLETRTETQYF. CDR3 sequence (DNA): TGCGCCAGCAGCTTGGAGACTAGAACGGAGACCCAGTACTTC.

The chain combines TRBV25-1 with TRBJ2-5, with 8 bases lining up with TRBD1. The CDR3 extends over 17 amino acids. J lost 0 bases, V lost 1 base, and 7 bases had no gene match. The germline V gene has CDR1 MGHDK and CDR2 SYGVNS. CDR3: CASSESITGGYQETQYF. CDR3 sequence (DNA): TGTGCCAGCAGTGAATCTATCACAGGGGGGTACCAAGAGACCCAGTACTTC.

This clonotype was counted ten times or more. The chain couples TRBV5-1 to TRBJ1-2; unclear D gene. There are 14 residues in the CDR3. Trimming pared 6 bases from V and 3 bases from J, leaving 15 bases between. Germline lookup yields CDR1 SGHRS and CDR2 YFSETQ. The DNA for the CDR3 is TGCGCCAGCAACCTGGCCGGCGGGGACTATGGCTACACCTTC. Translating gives CASNLAGGDYGYTF.

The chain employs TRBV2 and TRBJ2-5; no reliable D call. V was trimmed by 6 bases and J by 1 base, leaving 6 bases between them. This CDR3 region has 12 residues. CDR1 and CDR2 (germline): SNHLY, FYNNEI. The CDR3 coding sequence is TGTGCCAGCAGACAGTCCCAAGAGACCCAGTACTTC. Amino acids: CASRQSQETQYF.

The CDR3 sequence is CASRPGTPGTYNSPLHF. The CDR3 DNA sequence: TGTGCCAGCAGACCAGGGACACCAGGAACCTATAATTCACCCCTCCACTTT. The chain has TRBV6-5 and TRBJ1-6; D is possibly TRBD1 (6 bases). CDR3 length: 17 amino acids. V was pared by 6 bases and J by 2 bases, with 17 bases between. Germline V gene sequence: CDR1 MNHEY, CDR2 SVGAGI.

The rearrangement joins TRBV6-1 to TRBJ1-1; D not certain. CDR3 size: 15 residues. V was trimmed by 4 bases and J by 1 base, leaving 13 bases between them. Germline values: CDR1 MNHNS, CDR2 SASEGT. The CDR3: CASSVVWQENTEAFF. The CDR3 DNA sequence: TGTGCCAGCAGTGTGGTTTGGCAGGAGAACACTGAAGCTTTCTTT.

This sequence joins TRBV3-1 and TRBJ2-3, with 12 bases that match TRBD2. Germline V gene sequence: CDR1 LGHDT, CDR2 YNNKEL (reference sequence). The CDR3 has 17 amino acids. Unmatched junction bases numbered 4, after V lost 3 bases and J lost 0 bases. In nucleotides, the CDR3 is TGTGCCAGCAGCCACCTTGGACTAGCGGGGAGCACAGATACGCAGTATTTT. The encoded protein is CASSHLGLAGSTDTQYF.

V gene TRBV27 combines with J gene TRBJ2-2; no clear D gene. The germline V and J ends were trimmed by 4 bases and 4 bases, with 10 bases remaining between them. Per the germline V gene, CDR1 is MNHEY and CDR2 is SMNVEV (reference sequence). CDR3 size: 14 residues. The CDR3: CASSSRPLTGELFF. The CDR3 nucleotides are TGTGCCAGCAGTTCCCGACCCCTCACCGGGGAGCTGTTTTTT.

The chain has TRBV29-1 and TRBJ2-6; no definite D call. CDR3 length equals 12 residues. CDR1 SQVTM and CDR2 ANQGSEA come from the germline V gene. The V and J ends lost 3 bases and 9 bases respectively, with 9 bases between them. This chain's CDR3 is CSVEWDDNVLTF. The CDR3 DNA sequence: TGCAGCGTTGAGTGGGATGACAACGTCCTGACTTTC. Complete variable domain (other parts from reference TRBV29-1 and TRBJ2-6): SAVISQKPSRDICQRGTSLTIQCQVDSQVTMMFWYRQQPGQSLTLIATANQGSEATYESGFVIDKFPISRPNLTFSTLTVSNMSPEDSSIYLCSVEWDDNVLTFGAGSRLTVL.

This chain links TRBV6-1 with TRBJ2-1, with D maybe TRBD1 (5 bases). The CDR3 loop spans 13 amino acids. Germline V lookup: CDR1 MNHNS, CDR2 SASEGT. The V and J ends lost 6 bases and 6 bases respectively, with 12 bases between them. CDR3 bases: TGTGCCAGCAGAAAAGACAGAGTCAATGAGCAGTTCTTC. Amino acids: CASRKDRVNEQFF.

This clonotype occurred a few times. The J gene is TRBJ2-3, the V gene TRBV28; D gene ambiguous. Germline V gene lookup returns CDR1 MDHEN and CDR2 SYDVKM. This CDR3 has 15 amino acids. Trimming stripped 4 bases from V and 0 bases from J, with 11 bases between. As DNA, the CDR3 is TGTGCCAGCAGTTCAGCACCGCCTAGCACAGATACGCAGTATTTT. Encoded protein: CASSSAPPSTDTQYF.

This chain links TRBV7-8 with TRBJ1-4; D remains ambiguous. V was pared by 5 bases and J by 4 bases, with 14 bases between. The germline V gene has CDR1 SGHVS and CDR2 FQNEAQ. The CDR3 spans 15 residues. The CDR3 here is CASSPRELRNEKLFF. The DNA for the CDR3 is TGTGCCAGCAGCCCGCGTGAACTCCGTAATGAAAAACTGTTTTTT.

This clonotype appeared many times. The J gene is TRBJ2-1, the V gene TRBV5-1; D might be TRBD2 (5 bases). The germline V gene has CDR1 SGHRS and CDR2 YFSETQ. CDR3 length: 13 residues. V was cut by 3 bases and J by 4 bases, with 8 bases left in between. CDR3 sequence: CASSWELYNEQFF. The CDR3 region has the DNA TGCGCCAGCAGCTGGGAGCTATACAATGAGCAGTTCTTC.

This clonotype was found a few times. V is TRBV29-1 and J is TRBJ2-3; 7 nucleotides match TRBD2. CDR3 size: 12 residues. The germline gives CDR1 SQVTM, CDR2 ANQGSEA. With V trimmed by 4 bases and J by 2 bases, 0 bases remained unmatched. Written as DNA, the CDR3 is TGCAGCGTTGGGGACTACACAGATACGCAGTATTTT. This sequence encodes CSVGDYTDTQYF.